This TCR beta chain was retrieved from a study of patients and donors after allogeneic stem cell transplantation. This clonotype has a handful of counts. MiXCR, applied by TCRdb to the RT-PCR reads, yields one record per CDR3 protein. This repertoire shows some 17,000 distinct CDR3 sequences, under 30% found once; its top ten account for 36%. Unmatched junction bases numbered 2, after V lost 3 bases and J lost 6 bases. The CDR3 is 13 amino acids. Sequencing input: blood, either unsorted or a sorted T cell fraction (not recorded which). This chain links TRBV12-3 or TRBV12-4 with TRBJ2-1; 7 bases fit TRBD1. The origin of this receptor is a human donor who was either an allogeneic HSCT recipient or a stem cell or donor lymphocyte infusion donor (not recorded which). It is not recorded whose cells these are; they may come from a transplant donor. CDR3 sequence (DNA): TGTGCCAGCAGTTTTAGGGGGCGCAATGAGCAGTTCTTC. It translates to CASSFRGRNEQFF.